The 21 T cell receptor beta chains in this list originate from one sample, sequenced in a study of post-analysis software for immune sequencing data. General study results and limits: With TRBV5-6, TRBV5-1 and TRBV20-1 included, about five TRBV segments were more frequent in patients than in controls.

These TCRs are of unknown antigen specificity. Included in the TCR beta cDNA libraries were unique molecular identifiers. TCRdb redid the calling of the PCR reads with MiXCR, one entry per CDR3 protein. The sample lists 250,000 to 300,000 distinct CDR3 sequences; 30% to 45% were seen once. Material: blood. These receptor sequences come from a girl aged 10 to 17 with multiple sclerosis.

A few counts support this clonotype. The chain has TRBV7-2 and TRBJ2-4; maybe TRBD1 (6 bases). The CDR3 totals 18 residues. The germline CDR1 and CDR2 sequences are SGHTA and FQGNSA. Trimming pared 5 bases from V and 0 bases from J, leaving 20 bases between. DNA of the CDR3: TGTGCCAGCAGCCCCCAGGGACAAAATGTGATAGCCAAAAACATTCAGTACTTC. Translated: CASSPQGQNVIAKNIQYF.

This clonotype was seen a handful of times. The genes are TRBV12-3 or TRBV12-4 and TRBJ1-1, with D possibly being TRBD1 (5 bases). V was trimmed by 7 bases and J by 3 bases, leaving 12 bases between them. The CDR3 is 13 residues long. CDR3 sequence (DNA): TGTGCCAGCACAAGATGGGGGGACACTGAAGCTTTCTTT. It translates to CASTRWGDTEAFF.

This clonotype was picked up many times. The rearrangement links TRBV20-1 to TRBJ1-2; possibly TRBD1 for D (6 bases). This CDR3 is 14 amino acids long. Germline CDR1 DFQATT, CDR2 SNEGSKA (reference sequence). Deletions cut 3 bases from V and 3 bases from J, with 14 bases between. The CDR3 DNA sequence: TGCAGTGCTAGGTCGGGGGCGGGTGACTATGGCTACACCTTC. Its translation is CSARSGAGDYGYTF.

The table lists this clonotype with a count of one. V and J are TRBV28 and TRBJ2-5, with no clear D. There are 11 residues in the CDR3. Germline assignment: CDR1 MDHEN and CDR2 SYDVKM. The ends were cut back, 8 bases at V and 3 bases at J, with 7 bases in the middle. CDR3 amino acids: CASGVEETQYF. Written as DNA, the CDR3 is TGTGCCAGCGGAGTGGAAGAGACCCAGTACTTC. Full variable domain (outside the CDR3, taken from reference TRBV28 and TRBJ2-5): DVKVTQSSRYLVKRTGEKVFLECVQDMDHENMFWYRQDPGLGLRLIYFSYDVKMKEKGDIPEGYSVSREKKERFSLILESASTNQTSMYLCASGVEETQYFGPGTRLLVL.

This clonotype was found many times. This sequence joins TRBV20-1 and TRBJ1-1; D is perhaps TRBD1 (5 bases). Germline CDR1 is DFQATT and CDR2 is SNEGSKA (reference sequence). The CDR3 totals 16 residues. V was pared by 4 bases and J by 0 bases, with 18 bases between. DNA for the CDR3: TGCAGTGCTATCCTCGAACAGCCAGGGTTGAACACTGAAGCTTTCTTT. Protein product: CSAILEQPGLNTEAFF.

The chain uses TRBV12-3 or TRBV12-4 and TRBJ2-1; 10 positions match TRBD2. Unmatched junction bases numbered 15, after V lost 4 bases and J lost 6 bases. The CDR3 covers 18 residues. The CDR3 bases are TGTGCCAGCAGTTATGTTGTCATGGGTAGCGGGAGGCGCAATGAGCAGTTCTTC. It translates to CASSYVVMGSGRRNEQFF.

In this sample, this clonotype turned up many times. This chain connects TRBV20-1 to TRBJ2-1; D may be TRBD2 (6 bases). Between the trimmed V and J ends, which lost 6 bases and 0 bases, there was a span of 15 bases. The germline V gene encodes CDR1 DFQATT and CDR2 SNEGSKA (reference sequence). The CDR3 runs to 15 residues. CDR3 region: CSAPGGSSSYNEQFF. CDR3 sequence (DNA): TGCAGTGCCCCAGGAGGGAGCAGCTCCTACAATGAGCAGTTCTTC.

This clonotype was counted ten times or more. This rearrangement joins TRBV3-1 to TRBJ2-1; a possible D gene is TRBD1 (6 bases). Germline V gives CDR1 LGHDT, CDR2 YNNKEL (reference sequence). Trimming took off 5 bases at V and 4 bases at J, with 21 bases between the two ends. The CDR3 is 17 amino acids. The CDR3 DNA reads as TGTGCCAGCAGCTCCGGGACAACCGCCGGGCTTTACAATGAGCAGTTCTTC. Translated, it gives CASSSGTTAGLYNEQFF.

On this clonotype: This could be a read error, since a much larger clone is one nucleotide away. The chain combines TRBV5-1 with TRBJ2-1; D uncertain. Germline CDR1 is SGHRS and CDR2 is YFSETQ. Trimming pared 0 bases from V and 5 bases from J, leaving 12 bases between. This CDR3 spans 15 amino acids. CDR3 residues: CASSLVLRRDNEQFF. The CDR3 nucleotides read TGCGCCAGCAGCTTGGTACTGAGACGGGACAATGAGCAGTTCTTC.

The chain links TRBV20-1 to TRBJ2-5; TRBD1 matches at 11 bases. Germline V gene data show CDR1 as DFQATT and CDR2 as SNEGSKA (reference sequence). The CDR3 spans 15 residues. The junction had 9 bases not matched to a gene; V was cut back by 8 bases and J by 1 base. This chain's CDR3 is CSPEGTGGFQETQYF. DNA of the CDR3: TGCAGTCCTGAAGGGACAGGGGGTTTCCAAGAGACCCAGTACTTC.

The J gene is TRBJ2-4, the V gene TRBV20-1, with 7 bases aligning to TRBD1. TRBJ2-7 explains the end of the DNA better; the J call may be wrong. The germline V gene has CDR1 DFQATT and CDR2 SNEGSKA (reference sequence). The CDR3 covers 14 residues. The CDR3 DNA is TGCAGTGCCAATGCCGGGACAGCCCCCTACGAGCAGTACTTC. Protein: CSANAGTAPYEQYF.

This clonotype was recorded at least ten times. This rearrangement joins TRBV5-6 to TRBJ2-5, with TRBD1 matching 9 bases. CDR1 is SGHDT, CDR2 YYEEEE, per germline. Trimming removed 4 bases from V and 3 bases from J; junction bases left unmatched: 10. The CDR3 extends over 16 amino acids. In nucleotides, the CDR3 is TGTGCCAGCAGCCAAAACTGGGACAGGGCCAAAGAGACCCAGTACTTC. It yields the protein CASSQNWDRAKETQYF.

This clonotype was recorded a few times. This chain connects TRBV6-5 to TRBJ2-5, with D unresolved. Trimming took 8 bases from V and 13 from J, leaving 17 bases between them. Germline CDR1 reads MNHEY; CDR2 reads SVGAGI. There are 11 residues in the CDR3. CDR3 amino acids: CASYGLKGMYF. The CDR3 region has the DNA TGTGCCAGCTACGGGCTAAAAGGCATGTACTTC.

A word on this clonotype: A much larger clonotype is one base distant, so this may be a read error. The J gene is TRBJ1-2, the V gene TRBV24-1; a weak D match, TRBD1 (6 bases). The germline gives CDR1 KGHDR, CDR2 SFDVKD. This CDR3 has 13 residues. CDR3 sequence reads: CATSDGGLYDYTF. In DNA, the CDR3 is TGTGCCACCAGTGATGGGGGGCTCTATGACTACACCTTC.

This clonotype was picked up many times. The genes are TRBV5-1 and TRBJ2-1; D remains unclear. Between the trimmed V and J ends, which lost 0 bases and 6 bases, there was a span of 7 bases. CDR3 size: 13 residues. Germline-derived CDR1 and CDR2 are SGHRS and YFSETQ. CDR3 in DNA: TGCGCCAGCAGCTTGGCCGGCCTCAATGAGCAGTTCTTC. Its translation is CASSLAGLNEQFF.

This clonotype was picked up many times. The CDR3 loop reads CASSDGNVGTDTQYF. The CDR3 DNA follows: TGTGCCAGCAGTGACGGGAACGTGGGCACAGATACGCAGTATTTT. The chain carries TRBV6-4 and TRBJ2-3; D unclear. There are 15 residues in the CDR3. Germline-derived CDR1 and CDR2 are MRHNA and SNTAGT. Trimming cost V 2 bases and J 1 base, with 10 bases left between them.

The chain uses TRBV20-1 and TRBJ1-6; 7 bases line up with TRBD1. The CDR3 is 13 amino acids. V lost 7 bases, J lost 16 bases, and 16 bases stayed unmatched. Germline V lookup: CDR1 DFQATT, CDR2 SNEGSKA (reference sequence). This chain's CDR3 is CSGTGANNSLLHF. In DNA form, the CDR3 reads TGCAGTGGGACAGGAGCAAATAATTCACTTCTCCACTTT.

The chain recombines TRBV29-1 with TRBJ1-3; D gene unclear. Germline CDR1 and CDR2: SQVTM and ANQGSEA. CDR3 length: 14 amino acids. V gave up 4 bases and J gave up 0 bases, with 10 bases separating them. The CDR3 spells CSVAPENSGNTIYF. The CDR3 DNA reads as TGCAGCGTTGCCCCGGAAAACTCTGGAAACACCATATATTTT.

V gene TRBV20-1 combines with J gene TRBJ1-5, with 7 bases lining up with TRBD1. From germline, CDR1 is DFQATT and CDR2 SNEGSKA (reference sequence). The CDR3 runs to 15 residues. Trimming took 5 bases from V and 0 from J; bases not matched to a gene: 7. CDR3 protein: CSAGNRGDSNQPQHF. As DNA, the CDR3 is TGCAGTGCTGGCAACAGGGGAGATAGCAATCAGCCCCAGCATTTT.

This clonotype was seen more than once but under ten times. The genes are TRBV12-3 or TRBV12-4 and TRBJ1-3; 8 bases are a match to TRBD1. The CDR3 covers 16 residues. J was trimmed by 2 bases and V by 5 bases; bases with no gene match: 8. The CDR3: CASSAQGAGAGNTIYF. Written as DNA, the CDR3 is TGTGCCAGCAGTGCCCAGGGGGCGGGGGCTGGAAACACCATATATTTT.

A word on this clonotype: A much larger clone differs from this one at a single base, so this may be a read error. The V gene is TRBV6-1, the J gene TRBJ2-1; 12 bases are shared with TRBD2. TRBJ2-7 explains the end of the DNA better; the J call may be wrong. Germline loops: CDR1 MNHNS, CDR2 SASEGT. The CDR3 runs 19 residues. The CDR3 is CASSPPLKTSGSSYNEQYF. DNA of the CDR3: TGTGCCAGCAGTCCTCCATTGAAGACTAGCGGGAGCTCCTACAATGAGCAGTACTTC.